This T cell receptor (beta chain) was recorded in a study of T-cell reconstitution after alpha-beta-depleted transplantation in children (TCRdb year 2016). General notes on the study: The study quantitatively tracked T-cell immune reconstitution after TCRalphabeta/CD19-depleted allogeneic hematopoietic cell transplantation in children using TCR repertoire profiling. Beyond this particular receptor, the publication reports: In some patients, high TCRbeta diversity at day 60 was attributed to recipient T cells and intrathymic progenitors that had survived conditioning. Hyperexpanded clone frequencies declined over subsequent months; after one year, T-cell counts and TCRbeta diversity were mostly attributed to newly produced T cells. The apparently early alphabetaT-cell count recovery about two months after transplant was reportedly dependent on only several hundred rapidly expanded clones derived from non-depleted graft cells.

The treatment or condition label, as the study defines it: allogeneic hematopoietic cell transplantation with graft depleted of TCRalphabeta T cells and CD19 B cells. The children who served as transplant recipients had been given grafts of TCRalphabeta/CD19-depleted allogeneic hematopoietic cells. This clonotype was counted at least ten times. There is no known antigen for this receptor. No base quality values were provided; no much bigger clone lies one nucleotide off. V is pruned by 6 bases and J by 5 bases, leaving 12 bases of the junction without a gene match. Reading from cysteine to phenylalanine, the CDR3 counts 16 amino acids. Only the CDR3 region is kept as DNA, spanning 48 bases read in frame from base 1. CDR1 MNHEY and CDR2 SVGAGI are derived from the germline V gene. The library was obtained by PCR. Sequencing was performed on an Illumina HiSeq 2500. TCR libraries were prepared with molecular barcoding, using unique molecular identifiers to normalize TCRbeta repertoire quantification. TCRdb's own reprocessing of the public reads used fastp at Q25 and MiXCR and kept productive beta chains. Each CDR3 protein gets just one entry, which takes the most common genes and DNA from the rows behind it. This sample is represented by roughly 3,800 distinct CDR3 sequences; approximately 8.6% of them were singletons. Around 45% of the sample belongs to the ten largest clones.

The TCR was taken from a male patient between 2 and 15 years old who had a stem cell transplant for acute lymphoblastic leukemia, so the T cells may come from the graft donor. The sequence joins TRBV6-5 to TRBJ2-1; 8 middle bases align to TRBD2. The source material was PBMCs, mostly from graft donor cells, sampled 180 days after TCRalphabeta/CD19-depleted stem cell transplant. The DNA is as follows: TGTGCCAGCAGAAGGGCGGGAGGAATCTATGACAATGAGCAGTTCTTC. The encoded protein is CASRRAGGIYDNEQFF.